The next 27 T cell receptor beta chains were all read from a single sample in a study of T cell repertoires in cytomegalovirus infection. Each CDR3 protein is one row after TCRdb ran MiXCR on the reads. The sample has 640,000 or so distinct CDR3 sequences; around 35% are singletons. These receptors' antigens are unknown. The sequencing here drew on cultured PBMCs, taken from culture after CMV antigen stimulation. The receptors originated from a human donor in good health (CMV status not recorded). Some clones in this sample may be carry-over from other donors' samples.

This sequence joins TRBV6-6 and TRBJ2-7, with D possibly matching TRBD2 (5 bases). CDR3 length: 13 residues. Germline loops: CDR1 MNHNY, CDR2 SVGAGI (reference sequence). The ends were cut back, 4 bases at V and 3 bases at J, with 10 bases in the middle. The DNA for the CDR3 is TGTGCCAGCAGTTCCCTAGGGAGCTACGAGCAGTACTTC. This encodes CASSSLGSYEQYF.

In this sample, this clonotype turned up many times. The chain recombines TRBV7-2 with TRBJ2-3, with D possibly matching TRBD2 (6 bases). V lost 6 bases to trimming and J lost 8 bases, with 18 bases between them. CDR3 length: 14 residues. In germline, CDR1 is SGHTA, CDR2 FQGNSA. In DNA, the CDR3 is TGTGCCAGCAGTACCGTAGGTAGCGGACCTACGCAGTATTTT. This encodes CASSTVGSGPTQYF.

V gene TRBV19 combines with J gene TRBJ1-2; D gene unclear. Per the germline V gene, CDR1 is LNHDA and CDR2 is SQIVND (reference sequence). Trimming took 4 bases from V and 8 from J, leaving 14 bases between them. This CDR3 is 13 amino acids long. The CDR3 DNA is TGTGCCAGTAGTACACTGAGGGCGGACGGCTACACCTTC. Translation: CASSTLRADGYTF.

DNA of the CDR3: TGTGCCAGCAGCCAAGGAGGGGGGGCAGGGATGGCCTACGAGCAGTACTTC. It specifies CASSQGGGAGMAYEQYF. This chain links TRBV5-4 with TRBJ2-7, with D possibly TRBD2 on 7 matching bases. The V end was cut by 4 bases, the J end by 2 bases, with 22 bases between. This CDR3 spans 17 amino acids. Germline CDR1 and CDR2: SGHNT and YYREEE (reference sequence).

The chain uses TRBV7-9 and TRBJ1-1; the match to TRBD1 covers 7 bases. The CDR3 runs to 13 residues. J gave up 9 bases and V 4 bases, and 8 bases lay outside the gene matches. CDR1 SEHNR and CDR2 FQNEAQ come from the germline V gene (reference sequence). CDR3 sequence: CASSSGQEGKAFF. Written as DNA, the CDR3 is TGTGCCAGCAGCTCCGGACAGGAAGGTAAAGCTTTCTTT. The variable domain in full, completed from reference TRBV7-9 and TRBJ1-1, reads DTGVSQNPRHKITKRGQNVTFRCDPISEHNRLYWYRQTLGQGPEFLTYFQNEAQLEKSRLLSDRFSAERPKGSFSTLEIQRTEQGDSAMYLCASSSGQEGKAFFGQGTRLTVV.

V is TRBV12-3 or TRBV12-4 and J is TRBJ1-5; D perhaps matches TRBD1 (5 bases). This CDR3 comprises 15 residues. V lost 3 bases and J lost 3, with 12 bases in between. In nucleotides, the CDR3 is TGTGCCAGCAGTTTTTTCGGGGCCAACAATCAGCCCCAGCATTTT. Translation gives CASSFFGANNQPQHF.

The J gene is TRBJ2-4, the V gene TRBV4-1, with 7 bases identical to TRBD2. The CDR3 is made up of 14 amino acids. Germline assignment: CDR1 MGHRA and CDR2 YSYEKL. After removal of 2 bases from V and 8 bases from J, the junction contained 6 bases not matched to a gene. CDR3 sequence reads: CASSQSRGGHIQYF. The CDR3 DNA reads TGCGCCAGCAGCCAATCCCGGGGAGGGCACATTCAGTACTTC.

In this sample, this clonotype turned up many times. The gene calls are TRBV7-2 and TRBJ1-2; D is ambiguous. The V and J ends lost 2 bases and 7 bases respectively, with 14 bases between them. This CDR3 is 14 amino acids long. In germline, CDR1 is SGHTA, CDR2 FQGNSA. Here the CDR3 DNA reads TGTGCCAGCAGCTTAAGTCGGACCTTACCTGGCTACACCTTC. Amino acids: CASSLSRTLPGYTF.

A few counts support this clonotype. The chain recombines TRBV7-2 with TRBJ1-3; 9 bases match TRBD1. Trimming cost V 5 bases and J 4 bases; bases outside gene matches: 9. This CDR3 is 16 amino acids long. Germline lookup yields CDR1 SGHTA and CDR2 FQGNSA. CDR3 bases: TGTGCCAGCAGCCGTCGGACAGGGACAGGGGGAAACACCATATATTTT. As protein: CASSRRTGTGGNTIYF.

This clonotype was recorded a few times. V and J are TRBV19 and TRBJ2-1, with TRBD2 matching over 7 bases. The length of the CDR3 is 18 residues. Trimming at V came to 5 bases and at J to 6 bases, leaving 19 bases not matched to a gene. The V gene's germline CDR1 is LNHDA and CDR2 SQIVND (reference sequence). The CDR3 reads CASSAQGGGRIVGNEQFF. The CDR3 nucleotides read TGTGCCAGTAGTGCCCAGGGCGGCGGGAGAATTGTTGGCAATGAGCAGTTCTTC.

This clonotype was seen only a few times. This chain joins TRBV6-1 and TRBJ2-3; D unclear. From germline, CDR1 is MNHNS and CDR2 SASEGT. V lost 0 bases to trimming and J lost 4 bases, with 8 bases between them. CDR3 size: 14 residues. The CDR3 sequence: CASSEAPRADTQYF. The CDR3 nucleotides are TGTGCCAGCAGTGAAGCGCCTAGGGCAGATACGCAGTATTTT.

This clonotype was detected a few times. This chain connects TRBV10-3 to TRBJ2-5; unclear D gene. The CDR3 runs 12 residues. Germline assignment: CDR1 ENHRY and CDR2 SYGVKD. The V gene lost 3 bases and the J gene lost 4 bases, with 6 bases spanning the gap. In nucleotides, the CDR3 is TGTGCCATCAGTGAACAACGAGAGACCCAGTACTTC. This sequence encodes CAISEQRETQYF.

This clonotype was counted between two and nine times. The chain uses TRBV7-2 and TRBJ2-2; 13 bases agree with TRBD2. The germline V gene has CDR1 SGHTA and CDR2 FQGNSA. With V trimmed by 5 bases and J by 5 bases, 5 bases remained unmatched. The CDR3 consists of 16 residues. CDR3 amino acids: CASSQLAGGHTGELFF. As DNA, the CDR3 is TGTGCCAGCAGCCAACTAGCGGGGGGGCATACCGGGGAGCTGTTTTTT.

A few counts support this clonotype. This CDR3 reads CAIRPGTGANTEAFF. CDR3 nucleotide sequence: TGTGCCATCCGTCCCGGGACAGGGGCGAACACTGAAGCTTTCTTT. This chain uses TRBV28 with TRBJ1-1, with TRBD1 matching 10 bases. This CDR3 is built from 15 residues. Trimming removed 10 bases from V and 1 base from J; junction bases left unmatched: 9. Germline lookup yields CDR1 MDHEN and CDR2 SYDVKM.

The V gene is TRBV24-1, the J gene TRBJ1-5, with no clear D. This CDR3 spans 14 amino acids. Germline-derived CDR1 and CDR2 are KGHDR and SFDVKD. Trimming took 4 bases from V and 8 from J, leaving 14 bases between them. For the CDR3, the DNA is TGTGCCACCAGTGACCAAAAGTCGCAAGAGCCCCAGCATTTT. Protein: CATSDQKSQEPQHF.

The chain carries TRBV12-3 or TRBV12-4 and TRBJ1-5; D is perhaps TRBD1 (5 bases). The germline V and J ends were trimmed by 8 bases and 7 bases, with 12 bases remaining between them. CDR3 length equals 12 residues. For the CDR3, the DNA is TGTGCCAGCTCCCGGGACCTACAGCCCCAGCATTTT. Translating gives CASSRDLQPQHF.

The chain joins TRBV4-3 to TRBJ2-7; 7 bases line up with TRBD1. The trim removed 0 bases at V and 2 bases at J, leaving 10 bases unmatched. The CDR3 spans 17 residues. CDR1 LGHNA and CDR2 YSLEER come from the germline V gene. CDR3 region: CASSQDRSRQGTYEQYF. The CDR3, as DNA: TGCGCCAGCAGCCAAGATAGAAGCAGACAGGGCACCTACGAGCAGTACTTC.

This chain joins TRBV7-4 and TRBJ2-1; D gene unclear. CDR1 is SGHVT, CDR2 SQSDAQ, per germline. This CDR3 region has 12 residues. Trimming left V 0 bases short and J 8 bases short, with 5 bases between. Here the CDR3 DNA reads TGTGCCAGCAGCTTAGCGGCGGATGAGCAGTTCTTC. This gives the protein CASSLAADEQFF.

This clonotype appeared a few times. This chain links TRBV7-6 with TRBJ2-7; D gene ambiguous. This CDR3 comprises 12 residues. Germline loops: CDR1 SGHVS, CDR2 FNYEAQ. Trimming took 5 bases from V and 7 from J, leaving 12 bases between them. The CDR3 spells CASSPHTQEQYF. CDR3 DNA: TGTGCCAGCAGCCCCCACACACAGGAGCAGTACTTC.

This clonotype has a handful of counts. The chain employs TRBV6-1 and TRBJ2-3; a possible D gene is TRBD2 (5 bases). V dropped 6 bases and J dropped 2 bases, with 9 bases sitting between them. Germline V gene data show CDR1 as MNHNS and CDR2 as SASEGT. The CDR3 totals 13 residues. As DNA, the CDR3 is TGTGCCAGCAGAGTCGGGAACACAGATACGCAGTATTTT. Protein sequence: CASRVGNTDTQYF.

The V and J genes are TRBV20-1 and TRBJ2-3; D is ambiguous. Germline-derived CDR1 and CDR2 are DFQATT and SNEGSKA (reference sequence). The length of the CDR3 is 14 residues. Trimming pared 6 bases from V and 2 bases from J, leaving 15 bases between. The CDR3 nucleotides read TGCAGTGCCCCCTCCGCGCGTCCCACAGATACGCAGTATTTT. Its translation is CSAPSARPTDTQYF.

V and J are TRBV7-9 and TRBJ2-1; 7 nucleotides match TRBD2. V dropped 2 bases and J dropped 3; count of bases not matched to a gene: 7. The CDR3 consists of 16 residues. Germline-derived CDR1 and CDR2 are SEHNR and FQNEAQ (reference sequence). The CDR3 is CASSLLSLADYNEQFF. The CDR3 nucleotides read TGTGCCAGCAGCTTACTTAGCCTAGCGGACTACAATGAGCAGTTCTTC.

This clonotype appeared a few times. The CDR3 bases are TGCAGTGCTGACAAGATCACGGATTACGAGCAGTACTTC. Its protein product is CSADKITDYEQYF. The V and J genes are TRBV20-1 and TRBJ2-7; no definite D call. The CDR3 extends over 13 amino acids. The ends were cut back, 5 bases at V and 4 bases at J, with 15 bases in the middle. CDR1 and CDR2 from the germline V gene are DFQATT and SNEGSKA (reference sequence).

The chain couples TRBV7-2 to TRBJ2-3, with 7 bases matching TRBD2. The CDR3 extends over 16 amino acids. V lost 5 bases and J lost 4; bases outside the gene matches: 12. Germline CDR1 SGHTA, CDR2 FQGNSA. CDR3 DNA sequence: TGTGCCAGCAGCGCTATCTCACGGGAGGATCCAGATACGCAGTATTTT. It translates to CASSAISREDPDTQYF.

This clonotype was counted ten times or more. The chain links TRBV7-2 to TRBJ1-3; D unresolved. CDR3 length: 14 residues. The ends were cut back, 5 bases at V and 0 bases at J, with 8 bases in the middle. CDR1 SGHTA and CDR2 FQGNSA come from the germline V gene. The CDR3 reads CASSPVGSGNTIYF. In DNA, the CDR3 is TGTGCCAGCAGCCCGGTGGGCTCTGGAAACACCATATATTTT. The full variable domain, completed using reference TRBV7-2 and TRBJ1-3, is GAGVSQSPSNKVTEKGKDVELRCDPISGHTALYWYRQSLGQGLEFLIYFQGNSAPDKSGLPSDRFSAERTGGSVSTLTIQRTQQEDSAVYLCASSPVGSGNTIYFGEGSWLTVV.

The CDR3 DNA follows: TGTGCCAGCAGCTTAGGTCAGGGGGCACGGTACGAGCAGTACTTC. It specifies CASSLGQGARYEQYF. This rearrangement joins TRBV7-9 to TRBJ2-7; 8 bases map to TRBD1. V shed 1 base, J shed 4 bases, and the junction held 6 bases outside the gene matches. This CDR3 has 15 amino acids. CDR1 and CDR2 (germline): SEHNR, FQNEAQ (reference sequence).

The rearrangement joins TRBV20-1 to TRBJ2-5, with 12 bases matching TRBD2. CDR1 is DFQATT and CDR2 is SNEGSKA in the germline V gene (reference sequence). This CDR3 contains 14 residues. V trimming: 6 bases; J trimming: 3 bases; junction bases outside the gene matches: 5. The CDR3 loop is CSATLAGGKETQYF. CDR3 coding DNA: TGCAGTGCAACACTAGCGGGGGGTAAAGAGACCCAGTACTTC.